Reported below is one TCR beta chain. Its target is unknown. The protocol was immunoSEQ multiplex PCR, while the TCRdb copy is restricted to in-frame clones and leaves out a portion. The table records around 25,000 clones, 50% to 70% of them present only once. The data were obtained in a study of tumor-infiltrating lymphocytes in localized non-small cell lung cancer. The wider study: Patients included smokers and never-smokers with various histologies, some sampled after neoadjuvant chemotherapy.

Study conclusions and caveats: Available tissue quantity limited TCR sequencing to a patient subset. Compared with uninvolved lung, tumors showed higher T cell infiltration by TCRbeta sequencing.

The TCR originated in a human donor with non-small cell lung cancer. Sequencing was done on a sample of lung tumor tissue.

In DNA form, the CDR3 reads TGTGCCAGCAGTTCCGTAACAGATACGCAGTATTTT. Its protein is CASSSVTDTQYF. The chain links TRBV27 to TRBJ2-3; D unresolved. Deletions cut 4 bases from V and 3 bases from J, with 5 bases between. Per the germline V gene, CDR1 is MNHEY and CDR2 is SMNVEV (reference sequence). The CDR3 has 12 residues.